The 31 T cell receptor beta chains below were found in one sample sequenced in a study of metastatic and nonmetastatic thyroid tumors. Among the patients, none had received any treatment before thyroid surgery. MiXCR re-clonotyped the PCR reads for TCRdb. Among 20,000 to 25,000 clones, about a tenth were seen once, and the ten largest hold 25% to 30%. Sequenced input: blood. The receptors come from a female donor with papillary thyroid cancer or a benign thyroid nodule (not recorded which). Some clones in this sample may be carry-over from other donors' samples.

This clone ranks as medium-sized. The CDR3 DNA is TGTGCCAGCAGTTTACTAGGGGCGAATGAGCAGTTCTTC. This encodes CASSLLGANEQFF. V and J are TRBV28 and TRBJ2-1, with D possibly matching TRBD1 (5 bases). The CDR3 has 13 residues. V lost 2 bases, J lost 7 bases, and 9 bases lay in between. CDR1 is MDHEN, CDR2 SYDVKM, per germline.

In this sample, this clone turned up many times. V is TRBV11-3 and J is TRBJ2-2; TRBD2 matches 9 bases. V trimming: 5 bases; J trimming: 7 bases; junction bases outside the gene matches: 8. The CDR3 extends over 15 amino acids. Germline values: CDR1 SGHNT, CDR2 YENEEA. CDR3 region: CASSRLAGGNGELFF. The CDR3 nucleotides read TGTGCCAGCAGCCGATTGGCGGGAGGGAACGGGGAGCTGTTTTTT. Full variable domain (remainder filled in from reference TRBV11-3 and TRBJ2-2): EAGVVQSPRYKIIEKKQPVAFWCNPISGHNTLYWYLQNLGQGPELLIRYENEEAVDDSQLPKDRFSAERLKGVDSTLKIQPAELGDSAVYLCASSRLAGGNGELFFGEGSRLTVL.

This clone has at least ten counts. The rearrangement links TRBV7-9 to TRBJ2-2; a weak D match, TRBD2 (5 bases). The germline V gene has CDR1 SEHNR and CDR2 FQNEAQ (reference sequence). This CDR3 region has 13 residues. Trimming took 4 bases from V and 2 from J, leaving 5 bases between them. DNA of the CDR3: TGTGCCAGCAGCTGGACTAACACCGGGGAGCTGTTTTTT. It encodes CASSWTNTGELFF.

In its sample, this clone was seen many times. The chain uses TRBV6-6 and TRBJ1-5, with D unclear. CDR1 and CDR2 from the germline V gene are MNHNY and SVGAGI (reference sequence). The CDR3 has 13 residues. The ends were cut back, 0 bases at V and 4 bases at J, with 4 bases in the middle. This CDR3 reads CASSYSWNQPQHF. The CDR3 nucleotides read TGTGCCAGCAGTTACTCCTGGAATCAGCCCCAGCATTTT.

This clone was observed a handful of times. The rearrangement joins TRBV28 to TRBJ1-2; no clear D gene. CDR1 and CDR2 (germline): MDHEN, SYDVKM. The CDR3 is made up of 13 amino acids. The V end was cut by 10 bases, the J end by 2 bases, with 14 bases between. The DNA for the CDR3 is TGTGCCACCGTCGGGGTAGGGAACTATGGCTACACCTTC. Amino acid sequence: CATVGVGNYGYTF.

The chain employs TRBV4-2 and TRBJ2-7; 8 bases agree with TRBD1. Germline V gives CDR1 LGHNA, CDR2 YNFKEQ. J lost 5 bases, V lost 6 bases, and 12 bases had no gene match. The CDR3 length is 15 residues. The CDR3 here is CASRPGQESFDEQYF. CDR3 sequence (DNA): TGTGCCAGCAGGCCGGGACAGGAAAGTTTCGACGAGCAGTACTTC.

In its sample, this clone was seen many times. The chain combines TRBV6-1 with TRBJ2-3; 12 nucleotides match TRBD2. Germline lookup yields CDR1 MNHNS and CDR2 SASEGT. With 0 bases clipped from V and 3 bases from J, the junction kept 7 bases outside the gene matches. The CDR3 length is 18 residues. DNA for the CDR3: TGTGCCAGCAGTGAAGCGCTAGCGGGAGGGCCAACGACAGATACGCAGTATTTT. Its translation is CASSEALAGGPTTDTQYF.

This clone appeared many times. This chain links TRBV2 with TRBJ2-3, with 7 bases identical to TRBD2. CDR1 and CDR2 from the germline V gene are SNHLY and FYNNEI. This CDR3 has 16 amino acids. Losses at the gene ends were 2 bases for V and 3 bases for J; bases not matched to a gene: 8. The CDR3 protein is CASSEQEAGRTDTQYF. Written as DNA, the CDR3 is TGTGCCAGCAGTGAACAGGAAGCGGGACGTACAGATACGCAGTATTTT.

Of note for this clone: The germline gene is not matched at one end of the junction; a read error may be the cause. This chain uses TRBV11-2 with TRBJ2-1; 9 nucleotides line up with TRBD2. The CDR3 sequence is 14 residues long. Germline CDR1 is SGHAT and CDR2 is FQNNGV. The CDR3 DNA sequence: TGTGCCAGCAGCCCCCCTACCCTGGCGGGAGGGGGTAACTTC. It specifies CASSPPTLAGGGNF. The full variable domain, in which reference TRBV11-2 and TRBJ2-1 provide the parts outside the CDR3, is EAGVAQSPRYKIIEKRQSVAFWCNPISGHATLYWYQQILGQGPKLLIQFQNNGVVDDSQLPKDRFSAERLKGVDSTLKIQPAKLEDSAVYLCASSPPTLAGGGNFGPGTRLTVL.

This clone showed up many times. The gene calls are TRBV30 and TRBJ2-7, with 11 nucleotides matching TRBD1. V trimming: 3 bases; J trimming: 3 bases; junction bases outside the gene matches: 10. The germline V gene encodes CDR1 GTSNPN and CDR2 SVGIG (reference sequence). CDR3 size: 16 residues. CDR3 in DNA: TGTGCCTGGAGCCTAACGGGGACAGGGGGAAACTACGAGCAGTACTTC. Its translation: CAWSLTGTGGNYEQYF.

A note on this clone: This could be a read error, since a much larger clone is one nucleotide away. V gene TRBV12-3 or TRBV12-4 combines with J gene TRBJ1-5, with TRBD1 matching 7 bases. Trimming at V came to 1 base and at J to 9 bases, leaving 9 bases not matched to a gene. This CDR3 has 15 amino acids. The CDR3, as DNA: TGTGCCAGCAGTTTAGAGCGGGACAGAGATCGGCCCCAGCATTTT. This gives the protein CASSLERDRDRPQHF.

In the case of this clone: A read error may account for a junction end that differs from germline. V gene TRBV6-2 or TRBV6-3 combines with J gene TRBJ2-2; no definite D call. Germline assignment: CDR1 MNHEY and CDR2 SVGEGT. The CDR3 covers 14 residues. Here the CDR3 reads CASSLSENTVELFF. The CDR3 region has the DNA TGTGCCAGCAGTTTATCGGAGAACACCGTGGAGCTGTTTTTT.

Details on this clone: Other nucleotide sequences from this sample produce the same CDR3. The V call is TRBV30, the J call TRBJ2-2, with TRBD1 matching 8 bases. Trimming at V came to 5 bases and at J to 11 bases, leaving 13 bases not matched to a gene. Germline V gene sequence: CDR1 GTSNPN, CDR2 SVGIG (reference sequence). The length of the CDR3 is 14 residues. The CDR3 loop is CAWGQGPLGGELFF. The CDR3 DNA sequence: TGTGCCTGGGGACAGGGTCCCCTGGGCGGCGAGCTGTTTTTT.

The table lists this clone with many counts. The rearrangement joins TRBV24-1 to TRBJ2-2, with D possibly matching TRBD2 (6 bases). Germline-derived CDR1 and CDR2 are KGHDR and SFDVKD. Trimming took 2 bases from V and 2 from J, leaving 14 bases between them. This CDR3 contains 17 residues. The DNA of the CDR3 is TGTGCCACCAGTGATTCTGTCCGGGACTCTAACACCGGGGAGCTGTTTTTT. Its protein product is CATSDSVRDSNTGELFF.

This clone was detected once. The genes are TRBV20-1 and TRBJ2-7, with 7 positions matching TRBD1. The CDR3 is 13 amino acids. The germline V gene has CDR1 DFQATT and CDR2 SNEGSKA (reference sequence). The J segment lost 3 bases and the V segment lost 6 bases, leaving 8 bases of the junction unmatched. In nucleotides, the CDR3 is TGCAGTGCCAAGGGAGACAGGGACTACGAGCAGTACTTC. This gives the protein CSAKGDRDYEQYF.

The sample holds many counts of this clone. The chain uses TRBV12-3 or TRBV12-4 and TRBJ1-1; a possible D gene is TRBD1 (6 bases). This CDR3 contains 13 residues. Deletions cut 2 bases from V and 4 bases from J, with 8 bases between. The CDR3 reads CASSLRQATEAFF. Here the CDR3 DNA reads TGTGCCAGCAGTTTACGACAGGCCACTGAAGCTTTCTTT.

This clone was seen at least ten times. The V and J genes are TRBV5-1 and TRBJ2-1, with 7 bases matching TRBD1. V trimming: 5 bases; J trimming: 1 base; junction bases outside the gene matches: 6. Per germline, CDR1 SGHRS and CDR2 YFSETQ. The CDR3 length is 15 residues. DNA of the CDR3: TGCGCCAGCAGAGAGACAGGGCTATCCTACAATGAGCAGTTCTTC. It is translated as CASRETGLSYNEQFF. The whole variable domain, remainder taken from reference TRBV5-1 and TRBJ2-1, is KAGVTQTPRYLIKTRGQQVTLSCSPISGHRSVSWYQQTPGQGLQFLFEYFSETQRNKGNFPGRFSGRQFSNSRSEMNVSTLELGDSALYLCASRETGLSYNEQFFGPGTRLTVL.

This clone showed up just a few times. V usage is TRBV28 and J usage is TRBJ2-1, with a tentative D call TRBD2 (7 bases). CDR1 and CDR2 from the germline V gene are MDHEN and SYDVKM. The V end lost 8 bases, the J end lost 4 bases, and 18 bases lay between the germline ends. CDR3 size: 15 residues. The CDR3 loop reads CASSRVSGTYNEQFF. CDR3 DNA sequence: TGTGCCAGCTCCCGCGTGAGCGGGACATACAATGAGCAGTTCTTC.

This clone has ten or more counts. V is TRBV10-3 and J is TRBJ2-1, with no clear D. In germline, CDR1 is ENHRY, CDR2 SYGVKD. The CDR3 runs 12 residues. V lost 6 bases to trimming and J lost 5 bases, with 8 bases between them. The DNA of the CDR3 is TGTGCCATCAGCGGCCCGGACAATGAGCAGTTCTTC. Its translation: CAISGPDNEQFF.

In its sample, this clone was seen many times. CDR3 in amino acids: CASSQDTGEVNQPQHF. Written as DNA, the CDR3 is TGTGCCAGCAGCCAAGACACAGGGGAAGTTAATCAGCCCCAGCATTTT. The chain links TRBV3-1 to TRBJ1-5; TRBD1 matches at 7 bases. J lost 4 bases, V lost 0 bases, and 6 bases had no gene match. The CDR3 covers 16 residues. Germline V gene sequence: CDR1 LGHDT, CDR2 YNNKEL (reference sequence).

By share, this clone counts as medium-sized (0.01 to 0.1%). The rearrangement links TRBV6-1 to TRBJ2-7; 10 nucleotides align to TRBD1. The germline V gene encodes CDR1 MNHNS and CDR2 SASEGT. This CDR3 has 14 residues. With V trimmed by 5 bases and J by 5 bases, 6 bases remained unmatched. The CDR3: CASSSDRGNDEQYF. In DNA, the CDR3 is TGTGCCAGCAGTTCGGACAGGGGGAACGACGAGCAGTACTTC.

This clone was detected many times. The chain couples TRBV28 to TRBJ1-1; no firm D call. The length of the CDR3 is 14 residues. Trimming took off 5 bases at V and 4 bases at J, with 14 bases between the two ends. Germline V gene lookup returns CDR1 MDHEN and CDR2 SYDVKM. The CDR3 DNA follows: TGTGCCAGCAGTCCCAGTAGAATGGCCACTGAAGCTTTCTTT. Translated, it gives CASSPSRMATEAFF.

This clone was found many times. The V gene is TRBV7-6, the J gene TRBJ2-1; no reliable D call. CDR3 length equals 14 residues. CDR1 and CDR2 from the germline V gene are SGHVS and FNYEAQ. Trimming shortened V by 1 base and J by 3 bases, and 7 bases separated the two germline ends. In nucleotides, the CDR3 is TGTGCCAGCAGCTTAGGGGGAAACTACAATGAGCAGTTCTTC. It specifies CASSLGGNYNEQFF. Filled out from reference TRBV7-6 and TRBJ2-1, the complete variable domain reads GAGVSQSPRYKVTKRGQDVALRCDPISGHVSLYWYRQALGQGPEFLTYFNYEAQQDKSGLPNDRFSAERPEGSISTLTIQRTEQRDSAMYRCASSLGGNYNEQFFGPGTRLTVL.

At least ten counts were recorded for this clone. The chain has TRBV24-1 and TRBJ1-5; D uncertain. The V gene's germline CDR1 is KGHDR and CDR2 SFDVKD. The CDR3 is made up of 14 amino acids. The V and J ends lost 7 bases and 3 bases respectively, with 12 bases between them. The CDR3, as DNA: TGTGCCACCAGGCCGGGGAGTGACAATCAGCCCCAGCATTTT. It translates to CATRPGSDNQPQHF.

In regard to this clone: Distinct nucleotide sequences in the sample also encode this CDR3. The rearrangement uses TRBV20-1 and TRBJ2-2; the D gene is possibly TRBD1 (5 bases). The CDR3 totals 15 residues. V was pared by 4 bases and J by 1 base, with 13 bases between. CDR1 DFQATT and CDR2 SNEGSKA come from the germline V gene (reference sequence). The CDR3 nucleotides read TGCAGTGCTATCCCTGGTACAGGGAACACCGGGGAGCTGTTTTTT. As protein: CSAIPGTGNTGELFF.

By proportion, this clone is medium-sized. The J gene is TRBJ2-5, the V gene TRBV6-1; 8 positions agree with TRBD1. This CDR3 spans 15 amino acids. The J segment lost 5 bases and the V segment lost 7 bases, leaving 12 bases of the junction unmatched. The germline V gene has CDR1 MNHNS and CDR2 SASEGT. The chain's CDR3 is CASTSADRAVETQYF. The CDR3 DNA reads TGTGCCAGCACCTCCGCGGACAGGGCCGTGGAGACCCAGTACTTC.

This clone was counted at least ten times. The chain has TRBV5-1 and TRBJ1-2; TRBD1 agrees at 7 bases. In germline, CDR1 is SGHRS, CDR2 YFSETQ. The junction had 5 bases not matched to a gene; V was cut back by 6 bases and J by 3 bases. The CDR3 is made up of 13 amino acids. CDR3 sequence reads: CASNPGQDYGYTF. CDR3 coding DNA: TGCGCCAGCAACCCTGGACAGGACTATGGCTACACCTTC.

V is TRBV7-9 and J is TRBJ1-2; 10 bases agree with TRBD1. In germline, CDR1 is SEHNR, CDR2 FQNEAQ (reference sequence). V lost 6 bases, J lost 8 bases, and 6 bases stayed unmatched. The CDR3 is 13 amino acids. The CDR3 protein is CASSSTGGKGYTF. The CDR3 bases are TGTGCCAGCAGTTCGACAGGGGGCAAAGGCTACACCTTC.

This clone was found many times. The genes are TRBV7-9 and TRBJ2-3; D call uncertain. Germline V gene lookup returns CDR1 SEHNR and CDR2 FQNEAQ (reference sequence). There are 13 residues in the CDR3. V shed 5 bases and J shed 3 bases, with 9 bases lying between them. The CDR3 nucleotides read TGTGCCAGCAGCGCTCCGGTGACAGATACGCAGTATTTT. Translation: CASSAPVTDTQYF.

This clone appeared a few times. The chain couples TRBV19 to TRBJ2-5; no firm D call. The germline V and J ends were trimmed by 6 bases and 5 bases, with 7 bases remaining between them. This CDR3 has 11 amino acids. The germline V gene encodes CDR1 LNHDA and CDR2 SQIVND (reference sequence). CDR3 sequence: CASRAGETQYF. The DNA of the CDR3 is TGTGCCAGTAGAGCCGGGGAGACCCAGTACTTC.

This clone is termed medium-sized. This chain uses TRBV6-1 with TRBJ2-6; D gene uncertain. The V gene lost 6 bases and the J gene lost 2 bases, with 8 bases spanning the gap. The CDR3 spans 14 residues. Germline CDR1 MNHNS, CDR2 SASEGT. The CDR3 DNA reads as TGTGCCAGCAGCTCAAGGGCTGGGGCCAACGTCCTGACTTTC. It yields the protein CASSSRAGANVLTF.